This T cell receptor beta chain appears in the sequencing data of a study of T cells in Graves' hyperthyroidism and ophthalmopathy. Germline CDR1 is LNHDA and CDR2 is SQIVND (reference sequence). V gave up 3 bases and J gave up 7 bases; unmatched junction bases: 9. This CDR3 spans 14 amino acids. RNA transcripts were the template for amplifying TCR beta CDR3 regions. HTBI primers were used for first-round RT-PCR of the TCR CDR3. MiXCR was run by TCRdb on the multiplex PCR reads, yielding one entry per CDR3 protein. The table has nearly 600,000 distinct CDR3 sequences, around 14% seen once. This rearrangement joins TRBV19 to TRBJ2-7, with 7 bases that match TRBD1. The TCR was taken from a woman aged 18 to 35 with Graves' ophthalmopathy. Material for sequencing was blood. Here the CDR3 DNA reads TGTGCCAGTAGTATCGACAGGGCCGCTTTGGAGCAGTACTTC. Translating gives CASSIDRAALEQYF. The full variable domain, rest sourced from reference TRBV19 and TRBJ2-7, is DGGITQSPKYLFRKEGQNVTLSCEQNLNHDAMYWYRQDPGQGLRLIYYSQIVNDFQKGDIAEGYSVSREKKESFPLTVTSAQKNPTAFYLCASSIDRAALEQYFGPGTRLTVT.